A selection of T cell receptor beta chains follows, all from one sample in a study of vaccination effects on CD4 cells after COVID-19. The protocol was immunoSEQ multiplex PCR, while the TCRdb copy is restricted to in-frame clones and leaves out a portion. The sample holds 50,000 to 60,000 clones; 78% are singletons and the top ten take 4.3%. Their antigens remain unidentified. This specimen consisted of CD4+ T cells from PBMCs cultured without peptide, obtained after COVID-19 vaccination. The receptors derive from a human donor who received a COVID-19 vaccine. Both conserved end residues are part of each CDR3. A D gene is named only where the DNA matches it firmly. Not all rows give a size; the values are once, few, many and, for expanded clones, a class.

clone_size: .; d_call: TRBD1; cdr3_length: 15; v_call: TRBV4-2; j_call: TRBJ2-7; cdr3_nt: TGTGCCAGCAGCGCCCGGACAGGCGATTCCTACGAGCAGTACTTC; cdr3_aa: CASSARTGDSYEQYF
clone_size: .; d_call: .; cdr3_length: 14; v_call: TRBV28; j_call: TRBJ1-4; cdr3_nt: TGTGCCAGCAGGTTGGCAGGGGAAATGGAAAAACTGTTTTTT; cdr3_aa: CASRLAGEMEKLFF
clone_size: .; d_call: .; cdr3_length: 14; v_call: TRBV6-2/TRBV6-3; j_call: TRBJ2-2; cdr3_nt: TGTGCCAGCAGCCCAGACAGAAACACCGGGGAGCTGTTTTTT; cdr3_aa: CASSPDRNTGELFF
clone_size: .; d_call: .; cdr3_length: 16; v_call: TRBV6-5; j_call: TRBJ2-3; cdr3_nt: TGTGCCAGCAGTTACTCGTCGGTACAGATGGCAGATACGCAGTATTTT; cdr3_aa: CASSYSSVQMADTQYF
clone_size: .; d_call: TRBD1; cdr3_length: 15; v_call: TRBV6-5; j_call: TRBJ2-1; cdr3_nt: TGTGCCAGCAGTTACTTATCCACAGGGGCAGGGGAGCAGTTCTTC; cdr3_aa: CASSYLSTGAGEQFF
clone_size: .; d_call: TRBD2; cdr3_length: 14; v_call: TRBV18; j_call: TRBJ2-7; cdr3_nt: TGTGCCAGCTCACCAGGGACTAGCGGTTACGAGCAGTACTTC; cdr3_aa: CASSPGTSGYEQYF
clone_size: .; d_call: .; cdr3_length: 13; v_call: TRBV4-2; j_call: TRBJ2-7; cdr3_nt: TGTGCCAGCAGCCCCCCCGGAGGGGTTGAGCAGTACTTC; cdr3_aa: CASSPPGGVEQYF
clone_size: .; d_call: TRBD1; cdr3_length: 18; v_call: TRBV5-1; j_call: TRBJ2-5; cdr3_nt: TGCGCCAGCAGCTGGATACTACAGGGGGCCCATCAAAAAGAGACCCAGTACTTC; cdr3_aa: CASSWILQGAHQKETQYF
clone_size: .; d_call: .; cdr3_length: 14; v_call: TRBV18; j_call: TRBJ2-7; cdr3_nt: TGTGCCAGCTCAAAAGGGGCAGTTACCTACGAGCAGTACTTC; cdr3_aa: CASSKGAVTYEQYF
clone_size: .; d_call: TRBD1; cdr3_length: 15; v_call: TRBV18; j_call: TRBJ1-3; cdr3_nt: TGTGCCAGCTCATCACAGGGGGGATCTGGAAACACCATATATTTT; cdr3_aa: CASSSQGGSGNTIYF
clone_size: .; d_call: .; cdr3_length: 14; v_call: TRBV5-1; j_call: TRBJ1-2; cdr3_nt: TGCGCCAGCAGCTTGGATAGGGGGGAGAGAGGCTACACCTTC; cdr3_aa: CASSLDRGERGYTF
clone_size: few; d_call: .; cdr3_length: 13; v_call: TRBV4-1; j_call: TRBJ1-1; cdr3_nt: TGCGCCAGCAGTCCGGGAGGTTTCACTGAAGCTTTCTTT; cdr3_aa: CASSPGGFTEAFF